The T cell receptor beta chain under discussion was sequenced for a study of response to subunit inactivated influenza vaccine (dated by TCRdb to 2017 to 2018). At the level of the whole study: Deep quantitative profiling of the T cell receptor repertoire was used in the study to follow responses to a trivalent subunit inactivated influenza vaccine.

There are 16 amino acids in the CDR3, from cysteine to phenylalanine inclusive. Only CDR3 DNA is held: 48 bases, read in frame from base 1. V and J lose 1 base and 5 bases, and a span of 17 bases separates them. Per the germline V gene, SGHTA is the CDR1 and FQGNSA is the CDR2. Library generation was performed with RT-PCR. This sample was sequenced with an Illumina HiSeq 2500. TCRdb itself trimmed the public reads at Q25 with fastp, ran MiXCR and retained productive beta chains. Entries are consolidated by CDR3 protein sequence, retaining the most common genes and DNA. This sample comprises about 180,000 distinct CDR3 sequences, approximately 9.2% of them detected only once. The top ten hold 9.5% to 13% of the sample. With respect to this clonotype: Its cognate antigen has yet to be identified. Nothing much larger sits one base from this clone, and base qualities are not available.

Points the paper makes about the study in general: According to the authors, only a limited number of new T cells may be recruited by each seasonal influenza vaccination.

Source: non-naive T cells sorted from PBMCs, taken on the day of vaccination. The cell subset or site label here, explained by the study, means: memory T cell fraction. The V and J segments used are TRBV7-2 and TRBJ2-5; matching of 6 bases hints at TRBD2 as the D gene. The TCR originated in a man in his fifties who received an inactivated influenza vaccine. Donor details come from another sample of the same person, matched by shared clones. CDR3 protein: CASSLVGRREWETQYF. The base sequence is TGTGCCAGCAGCTTAGTCGGTAGACGGGAGTGGGAGACCCAGTACTTC.